This T cell receptor (beta chain) was captured in a study of shared clonotypes between healthy human individuals. Some clones are missing from TCRdb's copy, which holds only in-frame ones; the method was immunoSEQ multiplex PCR. The sample lists around 1,900,000 clones, around 93% occurring once. As defined, naive CD8 cells were CD45RO-negative and positively selected for CCR7, with terminally differentiated effector memory CD45RA+ cells excluded. Germline V CDR1 and CDR2: ENHRY, SYGVKD. The V end lost 1 base, the J end lost 9 bases, and 18 bases lay between the germline ends. There are 15 residues in the CDR3.

V usage is TRBV10-3 and J usage is TRBJ1-1, with D possibly being TRBD1 (6 bases). This TCR was recovered from a man aged 18 to 30 in good health. Some clones in this sample may be carry-over from other donors' samples. The sequencing input was naive CD8+ T cells from PBMCs. The CDR3 sequence: CAISELTGALTKAFF. CDR3 DNA sequence: TGTGCCATCAGTGAGTTAACGGGGGCCTTAACTAAAGCTTTCTTT.